The 15 T cell receptor beta chains given below trace back to one sample, sequenced in a study of T cell responses to AZD1222 COVID-19 vaccine. Assay: immunoSEQ multiplex PCR; the TCRdb copy retains only in-frame clones and omits some. The table includes about 200,000 clones, over 85% detected once. This specimen consisted of peripheral blood, obtained 28 days after the second dose of the MenACWY control vaccine. Receptors were obtained from an adult who received the MenACWY meningococcal vaccine as a control.

J is TRBJ2-2 and V is TRBV7-8; maybe TRBD1 (6 bases). The CDR3 extends over 15 amino acids. Trimming took 5 bases from V and 3 from J, leaving 13 bases between them. The germline gives CDR1 SGHVS, CDR2 FQNEAQ. CDR3 protein: CASSASGTHTGELFF. CDR3 in DNA: TGTGCCAGCAGCGCGTCCGGGACACACACCGGGGAGCTGTTTTTT.

The V gene is TRBV27, the J gene TRBJ2-7; D is possibly TRBD1 (5 bases). The V end lost 6 bases, the J end lost 6 bases, and 12 bases lay between the germline ends. This CDR3 is built from 12 residues. Germline V lookup: CDR1 MNHEY, CDR2 SMNVEV (reference sequence). The CDR3 DNA reads as TGTGCCAGCAGGGGGCGAGTGGGCGAGCAGTACTTC. As protein: CASRGRVGEQYF.

The chain links TRBV29-1 to TRBJ2-7; 7 bases fit TRBD1. The CDR3 extends over 13 amino acids. The junction had 13 bases not matched to a gene; V was cut back by 8 bases and J by 6 bases. Per the germline V gene, CDR1 is SQVTM and CDR2 is ANQGSEA. Here the CDR3 reads CSQDRAKACEQYF. In nucleotides, the CDR3 is TGCAGCCAAGACAGGGCTAAAGCGTGCGAGCAGTACTTC.

This clone was found once. The rearrangement links TRBV7-9 to TRBJ2-1, with 7 positions matching TRBD2. There are 16 residues in the CDR3. The V and J ends lost 6 bases and 4 bases, in that order; junction bases with no gene match: 12. Germline loops: CDR1 SEHNR, CDR2 FQNEAQ (reference sequence). This chain's CDR3 is CASRSLAGERYNEQFF. The CDR3 bases are TGTGCCAGCAGATCCTTAGCGGGCGAGCGATACAATGAGCAGTTCTTC.

The rearrangement uses TRBV11-2 and TRBJ2-6; 10 positions match TRBD2. V gave up 6 bases and J gave up 0 bases; unmatched junction bases: 2. Germline V CDR1 and CDR2: SGHAT, FQNNGV. The CDR3 length is 16 residues. The CDR3: CASRLAGNSGANVLTF. CDR3 nucleotides: TGTGCCAGCAGACTAGCGGGGAACTCTGGGGCCAACGTCCTGACTTTC.

The rearrangement joins TRBV2 to TRBJ1-4, with D possibly matching TRBD1 (5 bases). The germline CDR1 and CDR2 sequences are SNHLY and FYNNEI. The CDR3 runs to 13 residues. Trimming pared 9 bases from V and 7 bases from J, leaving 15 bases between. The CDR3, as DNA: TGTGCCAGTGGGGGAGGGGCGCGTGAAAAACTGTTTTTT. It specifies CASGGGAREKLFF.

The chain has TRBV19 and TRBJ1-2; TRBD1 might be the D (6 bases). V gave up 5 bases and J gave up 0 bases, with 13 bases separating them. The CDR3 totals 15 residues. Germline CDR1 and CDR2: LNHDA and SQIVND (reference sequence). The CDR3 loop reads CASSPTWDTNYGYTF. CDR3 nucleotide sequence: TGTGCCAGTAGTCCCACGTGGGACACTAACTATGGCTACACCTTC.

J is TRBJ1-2 and V is TRBV18, with 7 bases that match TRBD1. Per germline, CDR1 KGHSH and CDR2 LQKENI. The CDR3 consists of 18 residues. V lost 2 bases to trimming and J lost 0 bases; unmatched junction nucleotides: 12. The DNA of the CDR3 is TGTGCCAGCTCACCATCCCCGGGACAGCGCGGCACTAACTATGGCTACACCTTC. Translation: CASSPSPGQRGTNYGYTF.

The J gene is TRBJ1-2, the V gene TRBV9; D unclear. The CDR3 consists of 15 residues. Trimming pared 0 bases from V and 1 base from J, leaving 10 bases between. Germline V gene sequence: CDR1 SGDLS, CDR2 YYNGEE. The CDR3 DNA reads TGTGCCAGCAGCGTAGTGCCCGGCGTTAACTATGGCTACACCTTC. As protein: CASSVVPGVNYGYTF.

V usage is TRBV30 and J usage is TRBJ2-1; D possibly corresponds to TRBD1 (5 bases). The CDR3 loop spans 14 amino acids. Looked up from germline, CDR1 is GTSNPN and CDR2 is SVGIG (reference sequence). Trimming removed 2 bases from V and 1 base from J, with 9 bases in between. The CDR3: CAWSLGQSYNEQFF. The DNA of the CDR3 is TGTGCCTGGAGTTTGGGGCAGTCCTACAATGAGCAGTTCTTC.

The rearrangement joins TRBV27 to TRBJ1-4, with a possible D match to TRBD1 (5 bases). The CDR3 has 15 amino acids. The ends were cut back, 5 bases at V and 1 base at J, with 11 bases in the middle. Germline CDR1 MNHEY, CDR2 SMNVEV (reference sequence). The CDR3 loop reads CASSPYQGTNEKLFF. The CDR3 DNA reads TGTGCCAGCAGTCCCTATCAGGGAACTAATGAAAAACTGTTTTTT.

The V gene is TRBV30, the J gene TRBJ1-4; D possibly corresponds to TRBD1 (6 bases). Germline V CDR1 and CDR2: GTSNPN, SVGIG (reference sequence). The CDR3 runs 16 residues. V was cut by 2 bases and J by 6 bases, with 19 bases left in between. The CDR3 spells CAWSFLRGAGYEKLFF. The DNA of the CDR3 is TGTGCCTGGAGTTTTTTAAGGGGGGCGGGCTATGAAAAACTGTTTTTT.

The chain combines TRBV2 with TRBJ2-7; no definite D call. CDR1 and CDR2 (germline): SNHLY, FYNNEI. Trimming took 6 bases from V and 7 from J, leaving 16 bases between them. This CDR3 is built from 13 residues. The CDR3 protein is CASSAIKGGEQYF. DNA for the CDR3: TGTGCCAGCAGCGCTATCAAGGGTGGGGAGCAGTACTTC.

This rearrangement joins TRBV15 to TRBJ1-4; possible D gene TRBD1, 6 bases. The CDR3 runs 14 residues. V was trimmed by 3 bases and J by 8 bases, leaving 13 bases between them. Germline CDR1 and CDR2: LNHNV and YYDKDF (reference sequence). DNA of the CDR3: TGTGCCACCAGCAGTCGACAGGCGGACGAAAAACTGTTTTTT. The encoded protein is CATSSRQADEKLFF. Together with reference TRBV15 and TRBJ1-4, the CDR3 gives the full variable domain: DAMVIQNPRYQVTQFGKPVTLSCSQTLNHNVMYWYQQKSSQAPKLLFHYYDKDFNNEADTPDNFQSRRPNTSFCFLDIRSPGLGDTAMYLCATSSRQADEKLFFGSGTQLSVL.

Only one count was recorded for this clone. The rearrangement uses TRBV28 and TRBJ2-5, with 8 bases that match TRBD2. The CDR3 length is 16 residues. The germline V gene encodes CDR1 MDHEN and CDR2 SYDVKM. J gave up 2 bases and V 1 base, and 6 bases lay outside the gene matches. In DNA, the CDR3 is TGTGCCAGCAGTTTATCCGGGGGGGGAGTACAAGAGACCCAGTACTTC. This sequence encodes CASSLSGGGVQETQYF.